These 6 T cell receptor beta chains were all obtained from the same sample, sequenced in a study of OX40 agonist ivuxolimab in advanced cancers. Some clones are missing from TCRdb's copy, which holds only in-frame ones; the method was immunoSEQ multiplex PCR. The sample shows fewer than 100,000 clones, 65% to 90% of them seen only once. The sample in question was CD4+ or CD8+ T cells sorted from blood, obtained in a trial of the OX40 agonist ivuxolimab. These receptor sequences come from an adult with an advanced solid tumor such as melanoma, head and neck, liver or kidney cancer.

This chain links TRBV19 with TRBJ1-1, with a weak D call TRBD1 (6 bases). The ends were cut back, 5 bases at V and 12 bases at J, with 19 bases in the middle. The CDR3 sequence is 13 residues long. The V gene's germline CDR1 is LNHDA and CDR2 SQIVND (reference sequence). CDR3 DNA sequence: TGTGCCAGTAGTCCTAGACAGGAAAAGCTGTCTTTCTTT. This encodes CASSPRQEKLSFF. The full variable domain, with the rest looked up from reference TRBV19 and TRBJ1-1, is DGGITQSPKYLFRKEGQNVTLSCEQNLNHDAMYWYRQDPGQGLRLIYYSQIVNDFQKGDIAEGYSVSREKKESFPLTVTSAQKNPTAFYLCASSPRQEKLSFFGQGTRLTVV.

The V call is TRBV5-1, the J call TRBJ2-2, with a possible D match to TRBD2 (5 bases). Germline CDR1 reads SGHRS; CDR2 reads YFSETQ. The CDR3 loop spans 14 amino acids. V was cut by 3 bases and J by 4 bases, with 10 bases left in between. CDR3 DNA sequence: TGCGCCAGCAGCTCCAGCGGAGGCACCGGGGAGCTGTTTTTT. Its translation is CASSSSGGTGELFF.

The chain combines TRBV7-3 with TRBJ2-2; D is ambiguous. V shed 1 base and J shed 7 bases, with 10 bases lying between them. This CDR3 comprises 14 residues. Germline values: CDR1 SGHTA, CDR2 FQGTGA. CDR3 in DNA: TGTGCCAGCAGCTTAAATTCCGGAGACGGGGAGCTGTTTTTT. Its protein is CASSLNSGDGELFF.

CDR3 sequence: CASKDLLRDTEAFF. In nucleotides, the CDR3 is TGTGCCAGCAAGGATCTTTTGAGGGACACTGAAGCTTTCTTT. The genes are TRBV6-1 and TRBJ1-1; no firm D call. V was pared by 7 bases and J by 3 bases, with 15 bases between. This CDR3 is built from 14 residues. The germline V gene has CDR1 MNHNS and CDR2 SASEGT.

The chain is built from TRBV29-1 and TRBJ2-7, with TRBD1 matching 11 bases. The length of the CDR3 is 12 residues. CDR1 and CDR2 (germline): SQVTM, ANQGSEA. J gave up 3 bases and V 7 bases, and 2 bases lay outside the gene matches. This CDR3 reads CSGGTGGYEQYF. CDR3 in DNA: TGCAGCGGCGGGACAGGGGGCTACGAGCAGTACTTC.

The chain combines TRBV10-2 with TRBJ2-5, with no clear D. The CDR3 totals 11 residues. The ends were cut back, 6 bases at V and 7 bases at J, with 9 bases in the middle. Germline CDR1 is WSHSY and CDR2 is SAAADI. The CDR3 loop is CASRKSGTQYF. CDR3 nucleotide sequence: TGCGCCAGCAGGAAGTCCGGGACCCAGTACTTC.